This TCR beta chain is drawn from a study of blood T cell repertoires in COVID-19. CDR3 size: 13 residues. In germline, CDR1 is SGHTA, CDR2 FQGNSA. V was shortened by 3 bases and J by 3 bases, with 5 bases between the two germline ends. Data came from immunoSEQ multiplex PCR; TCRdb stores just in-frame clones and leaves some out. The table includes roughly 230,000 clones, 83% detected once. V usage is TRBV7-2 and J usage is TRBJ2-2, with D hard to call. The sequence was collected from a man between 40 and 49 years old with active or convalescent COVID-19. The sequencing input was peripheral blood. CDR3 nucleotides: TGTGCCAGCAGCTTTAGTCACACCGGGGAGCTGTTTTTT. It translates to CASSFSHTGELFF. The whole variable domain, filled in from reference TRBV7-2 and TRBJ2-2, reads GAGVSQSPSNKVTEKGKDVELRCDPISGHTALYWYRQSLGQGLEFLIYFQGNSAPDKSGLPSDRFSAERTGGSVSTLTIQRTQQEDSAVYLCASSFSHTGELFFGEGSRLTVL.